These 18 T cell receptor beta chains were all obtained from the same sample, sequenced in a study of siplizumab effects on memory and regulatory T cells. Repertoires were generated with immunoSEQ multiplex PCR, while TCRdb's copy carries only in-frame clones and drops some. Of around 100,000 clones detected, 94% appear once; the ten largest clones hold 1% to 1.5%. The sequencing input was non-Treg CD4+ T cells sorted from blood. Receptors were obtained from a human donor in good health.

For the CDR3, the DNA is TGTGCCAGTAGTCCTGTAAGGGGCTCTGGAAACACCATATATTTT. Translation: CASSPVRGSGNTIYF. The chain carries TRBV19 and TRBJ1-3; TRBD1 is a possible D gene (5 bases). This CDR3 comprises 15 residues. With 5 bases removed from V and 0 bases from J, the gap between germline ends came to 11 bases. From germline, CDR1 is LNHDA and CDR2 SQIVND (reference sequence).

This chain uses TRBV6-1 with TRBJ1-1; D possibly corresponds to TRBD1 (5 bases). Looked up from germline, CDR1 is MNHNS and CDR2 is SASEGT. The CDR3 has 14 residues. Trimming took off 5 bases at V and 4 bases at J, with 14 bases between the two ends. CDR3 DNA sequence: TGTGCCAGCAGTTCACAGGTTAGGGTCACTGAAGCTTTCTTT. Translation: CASSSQVRVTEAFF.

CDR3 DNA: TGTGCCAGCTTTATCCGGTTGGGGGCGCCAAACACTGAAGCTTTCTTT. The encoded protein is CASFIRLGAPNTEAFF. The chain is built from TRBV6-6 and TRBJ1-1; D possibly corresponds to TRBD1 (6 bases). Germline loops: CDR1 MNHNY, CDR2 SVGAGI (reference sequence). This CDR3 spans 16 amino acids. Trimming removed 8 bases from V and 2 bases from J, with 21 bases in between.

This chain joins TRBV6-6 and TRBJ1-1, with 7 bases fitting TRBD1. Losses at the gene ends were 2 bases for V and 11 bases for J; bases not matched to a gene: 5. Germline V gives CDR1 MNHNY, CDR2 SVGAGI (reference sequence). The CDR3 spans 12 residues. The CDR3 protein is CASSYKGAGAFF. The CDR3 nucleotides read TGTGCCAGCAGTTACAAGGGGGCAGGGGCTTTCTTT.

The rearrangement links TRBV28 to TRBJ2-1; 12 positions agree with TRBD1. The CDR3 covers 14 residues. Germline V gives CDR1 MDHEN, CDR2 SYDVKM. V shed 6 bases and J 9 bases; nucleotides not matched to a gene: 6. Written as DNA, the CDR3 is TGTGCCAGCAGACGGGACAGGGGGCGCATTGAGCAGTTCTTC. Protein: CASRRDRGRIEQFF.

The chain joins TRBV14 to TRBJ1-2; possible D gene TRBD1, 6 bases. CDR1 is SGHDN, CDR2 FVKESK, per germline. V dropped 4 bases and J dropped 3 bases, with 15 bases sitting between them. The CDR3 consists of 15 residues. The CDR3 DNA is TGTGCCAGCAGCCGAGACCAGGGGAGGGACTATGGCTACACCTTC. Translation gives CASSRDQGRDYGYTF.

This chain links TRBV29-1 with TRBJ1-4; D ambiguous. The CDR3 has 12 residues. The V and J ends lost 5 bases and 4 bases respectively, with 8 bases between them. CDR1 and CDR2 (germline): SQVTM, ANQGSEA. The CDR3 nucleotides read TGCAGCGTTATCGGACTTAATGAAAAACTGTTTTTT. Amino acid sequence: CSVIGLNEKLFF.

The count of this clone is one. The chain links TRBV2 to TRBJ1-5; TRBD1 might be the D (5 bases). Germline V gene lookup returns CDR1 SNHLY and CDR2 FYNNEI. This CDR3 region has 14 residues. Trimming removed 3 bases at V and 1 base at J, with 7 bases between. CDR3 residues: CASSERDSNQPQHF. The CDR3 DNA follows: TGTGCCAGCAGTGAGCGGGACAGCAATCAGCCCCAGCATTTT.

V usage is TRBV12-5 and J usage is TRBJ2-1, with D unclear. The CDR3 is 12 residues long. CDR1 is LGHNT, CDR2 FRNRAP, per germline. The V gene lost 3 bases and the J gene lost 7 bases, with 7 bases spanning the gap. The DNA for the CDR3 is TGTGCTAGTGGTTTAGGGTTAAATGAGCAGTTCTTC. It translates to CASGLGLNEQFF.

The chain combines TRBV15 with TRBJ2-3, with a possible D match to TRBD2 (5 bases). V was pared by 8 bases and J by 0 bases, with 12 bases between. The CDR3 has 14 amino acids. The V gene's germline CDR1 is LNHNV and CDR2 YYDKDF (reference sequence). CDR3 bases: TGTGCCACCCGAGAGCGGTCCAGCACAGATACGCAGTATTTT. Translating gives CATRERSSTDTQYF. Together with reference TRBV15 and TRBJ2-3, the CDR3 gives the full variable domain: DAMVIQNPRYQVTQFGKPVTLSCSQTLNHNVMYWYQQKSSQAPKLLFHYYDKDFNNEADTPDNFQSRRPNTSFCFLDIRSPGLGDTAMYLCATRERSSTDTQYFGPGTRLTVL.

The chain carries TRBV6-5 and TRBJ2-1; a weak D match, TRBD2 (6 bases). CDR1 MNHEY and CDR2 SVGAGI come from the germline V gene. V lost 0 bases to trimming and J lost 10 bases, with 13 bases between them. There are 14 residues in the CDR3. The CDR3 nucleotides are TGTGCCAGCAGTTACTCTTGGACTACGATAGAGCAGTTCTTC. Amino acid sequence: CASSYSWTTIEQFF.

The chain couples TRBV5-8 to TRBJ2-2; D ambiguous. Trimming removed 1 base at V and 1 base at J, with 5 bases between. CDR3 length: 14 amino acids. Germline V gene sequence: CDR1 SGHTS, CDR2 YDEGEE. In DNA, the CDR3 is TGTGCCAGCAGCTTGCTCAGGAACACCGGGGAGCTGTTTTTT. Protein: CASSLLRNTGELFF.

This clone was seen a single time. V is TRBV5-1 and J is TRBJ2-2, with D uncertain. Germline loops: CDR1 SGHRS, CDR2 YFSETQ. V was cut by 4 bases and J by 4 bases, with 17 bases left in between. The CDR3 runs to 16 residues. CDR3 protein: CASSRGRVDSTGELFF. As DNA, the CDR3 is TGCGCCAGCAGCCGCGGTCGGGTTGACTCCACCGGGGAGCTGTTTTTT.

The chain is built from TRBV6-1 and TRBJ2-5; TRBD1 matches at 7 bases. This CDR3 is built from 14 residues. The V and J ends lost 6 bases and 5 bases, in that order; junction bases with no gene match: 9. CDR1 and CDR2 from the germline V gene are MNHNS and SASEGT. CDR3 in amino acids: CASRWTGTPETQYF. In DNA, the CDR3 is TGTGCCAGCAGGTGGACAGGAACACCGGAGACCCAGTACTTC.

CDR3 in amino acids: CASSLSLDGQGYTF. CDR3 nucleotides: TGCGCCAGCAGCTTGTCCTTGGACGGGCAGGGCTACACCTTC. The chain links TRBV5-1 to TRBJ1-2, with unresolved D. The ends were cut back, 1 base at V and 8 bases at J, with 15 bases in the middle. The CDR3 length is 14 residues. Germline-derived CDR1 and CDR2 are SGHRS and YFSETQ. Supplemented by reference TRBV5-1 and TRBJ1-2, the full variable domain reads KAGVTQTPRYLIKTRGQQVTLSCSPISGHRSVSWYQQTPGQGLQFLFEYFSETQRNKGNFPGRFSGRQFSNSRSEMNVSTLELGDSALYLCASSLSLDGQGYTFGSGTRLTVV.

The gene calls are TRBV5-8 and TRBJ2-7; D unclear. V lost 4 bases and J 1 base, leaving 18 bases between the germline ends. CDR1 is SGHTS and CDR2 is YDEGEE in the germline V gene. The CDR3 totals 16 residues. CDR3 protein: CASSPKSQFASYEQYF. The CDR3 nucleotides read TGTGCCAGCAGCCCGAAAAGTCAGTTTGCGTCCTACGAGCAGTACTTC.

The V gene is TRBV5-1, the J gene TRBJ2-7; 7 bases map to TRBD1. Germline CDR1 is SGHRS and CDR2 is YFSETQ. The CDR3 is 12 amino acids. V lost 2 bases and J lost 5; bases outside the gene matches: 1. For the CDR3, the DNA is TGCGCCAGCAGCTTAGGACAGGACGAGCAGTACTTC. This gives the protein CASSLGQDEQYF.

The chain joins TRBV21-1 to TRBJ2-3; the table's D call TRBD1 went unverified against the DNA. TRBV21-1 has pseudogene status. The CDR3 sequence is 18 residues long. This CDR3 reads CASSKHCPSFRATDTQYF. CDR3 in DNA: TGTGCCAGCAGCAAACACTGCCCATCGTTCAGGGCCACAGATACGCAGTATTTT.